The source of this T cell receptor beta chain is a study of vaccination effects on CD4 cells after COVID-19. Note on this clone: The antigen remains unidentified. The germline gene is not matched at one end of the junction; a read error may be the cause.

CDR3 length: 13 residues. CD4+ T cells specific for antigen were expanded with viral peptide pools by the ViraFEST assay before sequencing. Investigators separated out CD4+ T cells once around 11 days of culture had passed. Previously uninfected by SARS-CoV-2, the vaccine recipients also showed negative nucleocapsid antibodies. Assay: immunoSEQ multiplex PCR; the TCRdb copy retains only in-frame clones and omits some. The sample has over 45,000 clones; around 70% are singletons. The V call is TRBV12-3 or TRBV12-4, the J call TRBJ2-7; TRBD2 matches at 8 bases. The clonotype was recovered from a human donor who received a COVID-19 vaccine. This sample comprised CD4+ T cells from PBMCs cultured with SARS-CoV-2 spike peptides, obtained before COVID-19 vaccination. CDR3 region: CAWMLAGPYEQYF. The CDR3 DNA reads TGTGCCTGGATGCTAGCGGGCCCCTATGAGCAGTACTTC.